This T cell receptor beta chain was obtained from a study of blood T cell repertoires in COVID-19. For the study at large: Samples representing acute and convalescent COVID-19 were sourced from the United States, Italy and Spain. The cDNA or gDNA used as material had been derived from T cells, B-cell-depleted T cells, or PBMCs.

The CDR3 loop spans 14 amino acids. The V segment lost 3 bases and the J segment 1 base; nucleotides outside the gene matches: 3. In germline, CDR1 is SGDLS, CDR2 YYNGEE. Per the original methods: How many nucleated cells were present was estimated from reference gene primer amplification. Sequencing was performed with immunoSEQ multiplex PCR; in TCRdb, only in-frame clones are kept and a portion is missing. V and J calls and clone size come straight from that table; D and trimming were deduced from the DNA. The sample has tens of thousands of clones; approximately 94% are singletons. The gene calls are TRBV9 and TRBJ2-5; 7 nucleotides align to TRBD1. Sequences were obtained from peripheral blood. The TCR was taken from a human donor in a cohort sampled during active COVID-19. CDR3 loop: CASSARDSQETQYF. CDR3 in DNA: TGTGCCAGCAGCGCAAGGGACAGCCAAGAGACCCAGTACTTC.